This TCR beta chain was obtained from a study of early T cells in non-severe SARS-CoV-2 infection. The wider study: Sequencing used unsorted whole-blood bulk RNA, so chains lack pairing.

General study results and limits: VDJdb matching, biased toward anti-spike CD8 responses, missed private and CD4 specificities.

Unique molecular identifiers were added to individual cDNA molecules. TCRdb re-analysed the 5' RACE reads in MiXCR, keeping a single row per CDR3 protein. The repertoire consists of about 30,000 distinct CDR3 sequences, with 3.5% to 5.5% occurring once and the leading ten covering 5.5% to 7%. With respect to this clonotype: As yet, its antigen is unknown.

This sample comprised whole blood, obtained at baseline. This clonotype was obtained from an adult who was a healthcare worker with PCR-confirmed SARS-CoV-2 infection or an uninfected control (not recorded which).

The CDR3 nucleotides are TGTGCCAGCAGTGTCAGGGATTATTACACTGAAGCTTTCTTT. Translation gives CASSVRDYYTEAFF. The chain combines TRBV2 with TRBJ1-1; a weak D match, TRBD1 (5 bases). The germline gives CDR1 SNHLY, CDR2 FYNNEI. Deletions cut 4 bases from V and 3 bases from J, with 12 bases between. The CDR3 is 14 residues long. Filled out from reference TRBV2 and TRBJ1-1, the complete variable domain reads EPEVTQTPSHQVTQMGQEVILRCVPISNHLYFYWYRQILGQKVEFLVSFYNNEISEKSEIFDDQFSVERPDGSNFTLKIRSTKLEDSAMYFCASSVRDYYTEAFFGQGTRLTVV.